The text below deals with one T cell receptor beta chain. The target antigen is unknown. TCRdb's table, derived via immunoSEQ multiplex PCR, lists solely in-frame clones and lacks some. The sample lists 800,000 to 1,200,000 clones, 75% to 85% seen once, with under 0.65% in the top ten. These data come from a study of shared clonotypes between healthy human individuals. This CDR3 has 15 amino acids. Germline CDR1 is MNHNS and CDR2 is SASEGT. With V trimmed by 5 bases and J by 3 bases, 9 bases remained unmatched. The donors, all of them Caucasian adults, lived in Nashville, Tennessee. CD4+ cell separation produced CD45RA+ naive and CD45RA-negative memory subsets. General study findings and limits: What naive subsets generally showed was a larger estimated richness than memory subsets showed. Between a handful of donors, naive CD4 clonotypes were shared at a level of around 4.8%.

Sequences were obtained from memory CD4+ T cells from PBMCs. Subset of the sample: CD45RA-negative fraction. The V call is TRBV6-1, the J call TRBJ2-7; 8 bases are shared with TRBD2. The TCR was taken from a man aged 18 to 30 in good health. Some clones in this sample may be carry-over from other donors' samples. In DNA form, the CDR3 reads TGTGCCAGCAGTCTGATACTAGCGGCCGACTACGAGCAGTACTTC. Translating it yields CASSLILAADYEQYF.